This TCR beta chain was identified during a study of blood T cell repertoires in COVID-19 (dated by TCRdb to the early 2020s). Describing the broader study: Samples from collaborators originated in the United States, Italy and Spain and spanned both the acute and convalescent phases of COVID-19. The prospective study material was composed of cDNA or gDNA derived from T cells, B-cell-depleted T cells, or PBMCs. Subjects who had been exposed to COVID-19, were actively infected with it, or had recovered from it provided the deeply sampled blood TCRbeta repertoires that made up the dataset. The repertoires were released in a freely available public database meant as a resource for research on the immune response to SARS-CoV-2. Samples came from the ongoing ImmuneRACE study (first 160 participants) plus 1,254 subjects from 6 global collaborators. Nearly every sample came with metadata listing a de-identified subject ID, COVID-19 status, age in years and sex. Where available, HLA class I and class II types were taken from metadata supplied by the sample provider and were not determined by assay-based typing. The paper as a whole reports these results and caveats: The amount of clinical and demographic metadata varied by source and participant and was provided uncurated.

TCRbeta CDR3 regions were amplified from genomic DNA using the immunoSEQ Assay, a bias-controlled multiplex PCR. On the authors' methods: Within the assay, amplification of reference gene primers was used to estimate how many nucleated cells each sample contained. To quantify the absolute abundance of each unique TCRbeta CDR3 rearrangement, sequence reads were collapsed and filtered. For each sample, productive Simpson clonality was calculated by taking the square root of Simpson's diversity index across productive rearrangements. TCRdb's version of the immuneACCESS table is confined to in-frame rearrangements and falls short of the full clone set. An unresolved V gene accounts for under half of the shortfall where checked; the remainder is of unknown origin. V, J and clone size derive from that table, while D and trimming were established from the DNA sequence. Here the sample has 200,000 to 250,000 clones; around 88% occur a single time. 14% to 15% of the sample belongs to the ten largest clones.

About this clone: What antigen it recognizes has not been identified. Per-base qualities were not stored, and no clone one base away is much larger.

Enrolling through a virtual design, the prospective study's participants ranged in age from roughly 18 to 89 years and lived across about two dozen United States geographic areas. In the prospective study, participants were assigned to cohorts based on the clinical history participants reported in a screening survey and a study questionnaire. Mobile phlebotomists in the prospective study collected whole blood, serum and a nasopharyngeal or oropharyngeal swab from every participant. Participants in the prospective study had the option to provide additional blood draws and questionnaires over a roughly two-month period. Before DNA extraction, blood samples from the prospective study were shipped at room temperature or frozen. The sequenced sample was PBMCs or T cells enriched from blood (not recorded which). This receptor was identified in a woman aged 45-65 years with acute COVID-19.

For the CDR3, the sequence is CASSTRTGFNEKLFF. The DNA sequence reads TGTGCCAGCAGTACCCGGACTGGCTTTAATGAAAAACTGTTTTTT. The chain joins TRBV28 to TRBJ1-4, with no reliable assignment of the D segment. Trimming at the junction amounts to 5 bases on V and 4 bases on J, and the germline ends lie 14 bases apart. The germline V gene sets CDR1 to MDHEN and CDR2 to SYDVKM. Including the terminal cysteine and phenylalanine, the CDR3 comprises 15 residues. Just the 45-base CDR3 DNA is kept, in frame starting at base 1.